This T cell receptor beta chain was documented in a study of blood T cell repertoires in COVID-19. Original processing methods: From reference gene primer amplification, estimates of nucleated cell counts were derived. Here immunoSEQ multiplex PCR was the method, and the copy in TCRdb shows in-frame clones only, minus some. V, J and clone size are taken as reported in that table, and D and trimming were inferred from the DNA itself. The top ten hold 0.78% of the sample, which has 190,000 or so clones, approximately 87% seen once. This CDR3 region has 13 residues. V lost 6 bases to trimming and J lost 5 bases; unmatched junction nucleotides: 6. Germline V gives CDR1 MNHEY, CDR2 SMNVEV (reference sequence).

What was sequenced was peripheral blood. This sequence joins TRBV27 and TRBJ1-2; 7 bases are shared with TRBD1. This TCR derives from a woman in her seventies with acute or convalescent COVID-19. In DNA, the CDR3 is TGTGCCAGCAGAGAACAGGGGAGGTATGGCTACACCTTC. Residues: CASREQGRYGYTF.